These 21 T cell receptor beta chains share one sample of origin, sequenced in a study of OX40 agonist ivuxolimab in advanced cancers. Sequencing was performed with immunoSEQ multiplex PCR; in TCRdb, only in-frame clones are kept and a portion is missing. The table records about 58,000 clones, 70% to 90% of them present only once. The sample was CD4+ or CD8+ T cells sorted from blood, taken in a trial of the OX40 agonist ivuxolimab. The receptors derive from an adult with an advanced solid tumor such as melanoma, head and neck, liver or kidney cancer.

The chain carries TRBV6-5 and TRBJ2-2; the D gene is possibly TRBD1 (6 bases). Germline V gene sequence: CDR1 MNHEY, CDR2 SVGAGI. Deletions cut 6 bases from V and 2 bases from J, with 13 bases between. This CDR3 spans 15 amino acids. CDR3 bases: TGTGCCAGCAGGCGAGCCGGGACAAACACCGGGGAGCTGTTTTTT. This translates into CASRRAGTNTGELFF.

For the CDR3, the DNA is TGTGCCAGCAGTTACTTGGGGGGCGACCAGCCCCAGCATTTT. Amino acid sequence: CASSYLGGDQPQHF. The chain carries TRBV6-5 and TRBJ1-5; possible D gene TRBD1, 6 bases. CDR1 MNHEY and CDR2 SVGAGI come from the germline V gene. The V end was cut by 1 base, the J end by 7 bases, with 11 bases between. The CDR3 contains 14 residues.

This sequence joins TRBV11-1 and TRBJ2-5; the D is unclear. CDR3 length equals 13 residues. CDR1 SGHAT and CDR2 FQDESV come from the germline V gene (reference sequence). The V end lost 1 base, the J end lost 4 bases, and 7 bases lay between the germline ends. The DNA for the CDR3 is TGTGCCAGCAGCTTAGATTCACGAGAGACCCAGTACTTC. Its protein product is CASSLDSRETQYF. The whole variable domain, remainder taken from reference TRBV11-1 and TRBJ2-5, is EAEVAQSPRYKITEKSQAVAFWCDPISGHATLYWYRQILGQGPELLVQFQDESVVDDSQLPKDRFSAERLKGVDSTLKIQPAELGDSAMYLCASSLDSRETQYFGPGTRLLVL.

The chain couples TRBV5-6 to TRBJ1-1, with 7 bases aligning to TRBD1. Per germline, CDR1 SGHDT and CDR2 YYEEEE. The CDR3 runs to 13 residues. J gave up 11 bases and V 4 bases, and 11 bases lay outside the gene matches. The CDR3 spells CASSPQGIKGAFF. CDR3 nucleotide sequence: TGTGCCAGCAGCCCACAGGGGATCAAGGGGGCTTTCTTT.

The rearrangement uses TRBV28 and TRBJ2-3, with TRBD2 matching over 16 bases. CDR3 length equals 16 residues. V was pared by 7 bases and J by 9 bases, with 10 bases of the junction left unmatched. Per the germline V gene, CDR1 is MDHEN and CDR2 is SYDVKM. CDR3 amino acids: CASTGTSGGADPTQYF. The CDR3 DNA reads TGTGCCAGCACCGGGACTAGCGGGGGGGCCGATCCCACGCAGTATTTT.

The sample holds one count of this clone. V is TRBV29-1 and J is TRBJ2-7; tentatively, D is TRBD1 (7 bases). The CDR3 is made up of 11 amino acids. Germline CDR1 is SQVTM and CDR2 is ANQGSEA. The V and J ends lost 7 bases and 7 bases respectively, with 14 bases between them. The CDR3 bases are TGCAGCGCAGTGACAGGGACTGAGCAGTACTTC. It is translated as CSAVTGTEQYF.

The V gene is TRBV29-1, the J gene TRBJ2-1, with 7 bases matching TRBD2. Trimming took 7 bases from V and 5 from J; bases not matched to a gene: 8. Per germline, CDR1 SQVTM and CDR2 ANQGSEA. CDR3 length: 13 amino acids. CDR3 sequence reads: CSAGGTSDNEQFF. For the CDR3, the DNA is TGCAGCGCCGGGGGTACTAGCGACAATGAGCAGTTCTTC.

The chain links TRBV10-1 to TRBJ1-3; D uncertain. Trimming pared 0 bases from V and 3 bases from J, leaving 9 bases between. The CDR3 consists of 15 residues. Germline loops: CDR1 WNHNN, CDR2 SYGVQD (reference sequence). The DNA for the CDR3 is TGCGCCAGCAGTGAGTCACCCGGGGATGGAAACACCATATATTTT. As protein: CASSESPGDGNTIYF.

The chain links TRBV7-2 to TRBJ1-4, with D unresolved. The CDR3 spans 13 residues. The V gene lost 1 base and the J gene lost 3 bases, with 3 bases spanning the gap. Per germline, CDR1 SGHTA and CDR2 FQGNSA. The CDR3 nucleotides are TGTGCCAGCAGCTTAGGCTCTAATGAAAAACTGTTTTTT. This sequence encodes CASSLGSNEKLFF.

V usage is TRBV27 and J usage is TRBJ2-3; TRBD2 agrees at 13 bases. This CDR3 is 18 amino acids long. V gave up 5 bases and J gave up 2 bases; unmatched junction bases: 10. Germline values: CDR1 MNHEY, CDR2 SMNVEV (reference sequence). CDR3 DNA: TGTGCCAGCAGTCAGACTAGCGGGGGGCAGAGATTCACAGATACGCAGTATTTT. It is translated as CASSQTSGGQRFTDTQYF.

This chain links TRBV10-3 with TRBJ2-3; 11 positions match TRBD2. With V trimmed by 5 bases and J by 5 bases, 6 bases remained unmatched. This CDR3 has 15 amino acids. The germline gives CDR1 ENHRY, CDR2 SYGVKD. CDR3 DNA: TGTGCCATCAGTTCTAGCGGGGGGAGCGGAGATACGCAGTATTTT. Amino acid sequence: CAISSSGGSGDTQYF.

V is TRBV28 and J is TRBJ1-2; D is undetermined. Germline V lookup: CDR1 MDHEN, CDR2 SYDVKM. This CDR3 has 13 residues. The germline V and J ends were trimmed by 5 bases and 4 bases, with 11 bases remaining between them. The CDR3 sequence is CASSPPGIYGYTF. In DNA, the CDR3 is TGTGCCAGCAGTCCCCCGGGTATCTATGGCTACACCTTC.

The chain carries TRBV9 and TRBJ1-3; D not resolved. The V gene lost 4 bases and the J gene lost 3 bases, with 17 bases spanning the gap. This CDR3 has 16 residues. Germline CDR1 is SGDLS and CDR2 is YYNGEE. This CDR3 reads CASSPPGAGGGNTIYF. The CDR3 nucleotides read TGTGCCAGCAGCCCCCCGGGAGCTGGTGGTGGAAACACCATATATTTT.

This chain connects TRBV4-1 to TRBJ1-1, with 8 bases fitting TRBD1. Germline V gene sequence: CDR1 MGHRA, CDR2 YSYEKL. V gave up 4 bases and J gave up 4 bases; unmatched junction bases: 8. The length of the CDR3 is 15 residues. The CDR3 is CASSPQTGAGTEAFF. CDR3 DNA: TGCGCCAGCAGCCCACAGACAGGGGCGGGCACTGAAGCTTTCTTT.

The CDR3 here is CASSIAAGQPQHF. CDR3 nucleotides: TGTGCCAGTAGTATAGCCGCTGGGCAGCCCCAGCATTTT. The gene calls are TRBV19 and TRBJ1-5; D is unresolved. V lost 1 base and J 7 bases, leaving 8 bases between the germline ends. The CDR3 runs to 13 residues. The germline gives CDR1 LNHDA, CDR2 SQIVND (reference sequence). Using reference TRBV19 and TRBJ1-5 for the parts outside the CDR3, the full variable domain is DGGITQSPKYLFRKEGQNVTLSCEQNLNHDAMYWYRQDPGQGLRLIYYSQIVNDFQKGDIAEGYSVSREKKESFPLTVTSAQKNPTAFYLCASSIAAGQPQHFGDGTRLSIL.

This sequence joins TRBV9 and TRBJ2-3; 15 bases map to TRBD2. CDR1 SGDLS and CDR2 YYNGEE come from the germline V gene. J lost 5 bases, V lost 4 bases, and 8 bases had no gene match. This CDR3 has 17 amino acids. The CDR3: CASSPWTSGGVQDTQYF. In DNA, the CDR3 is TGTGCCAGCAGCCCTTGGACTAGCGGGGGGGTACAAGATACGCAGTATTTT.

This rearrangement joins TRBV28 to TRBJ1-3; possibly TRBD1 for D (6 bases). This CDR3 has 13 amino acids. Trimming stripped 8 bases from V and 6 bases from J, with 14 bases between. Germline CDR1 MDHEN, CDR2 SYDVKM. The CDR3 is CASGPGQENTIYF. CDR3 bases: TGTGCCAGCGGCCCGGGACAAGAAAACACCATATATTTT.

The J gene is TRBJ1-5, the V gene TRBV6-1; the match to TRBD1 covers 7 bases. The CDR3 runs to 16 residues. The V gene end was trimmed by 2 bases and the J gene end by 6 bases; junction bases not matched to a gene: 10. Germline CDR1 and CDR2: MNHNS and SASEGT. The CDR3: CASSELYRGYSQPQHF. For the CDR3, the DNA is TGTGCCAGCAGTGAACTCTACAGGGGTTACAGTCAGCCCCAGCATTTT.

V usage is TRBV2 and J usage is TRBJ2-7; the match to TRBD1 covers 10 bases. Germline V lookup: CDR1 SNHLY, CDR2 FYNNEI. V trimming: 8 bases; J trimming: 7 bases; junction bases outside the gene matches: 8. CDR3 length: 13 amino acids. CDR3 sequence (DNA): TGTGCCAGCTCCTCGGACAGGGGGATGGAGCAGTACTTC. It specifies CASSSDRGMEQYF.

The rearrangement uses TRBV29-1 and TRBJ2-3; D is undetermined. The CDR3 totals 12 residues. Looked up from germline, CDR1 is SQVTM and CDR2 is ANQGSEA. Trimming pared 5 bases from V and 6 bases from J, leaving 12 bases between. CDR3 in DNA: TGCAGCGTTCTTCCCCGTTGGGATACGCAGTATTTT. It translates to CSVLPRWDTQYF.

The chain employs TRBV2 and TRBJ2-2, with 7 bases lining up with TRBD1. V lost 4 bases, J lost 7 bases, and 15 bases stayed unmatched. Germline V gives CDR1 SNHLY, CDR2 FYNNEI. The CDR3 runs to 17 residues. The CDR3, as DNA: TGTGCCAGCAGTGTGCCGGACAGGTCAAGGCGCGGCGGGGAGCTGTTTTTT. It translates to CASSVPDRSRRGGELFF.